These 3 T cell receptor beta chains share one sample of origin, sequenced in a study of shared clonotypes between healthy human individuals. The table came from immunoSEQ multiplex PCR; TCRdb's copy has only in-frame clones and leaves some out. The profile shows 2 million to 3 million clones, 80% to 95% of them singletons. The sequencing input was naive CD4+ T cells from PBMCs. The subset was: CD45RA+ positively selected. These receptors were collected from a man aged 18 to 30 in good health. Some clones in this sample may be carry-over from other donors' samples.

The chain recombines TRBV7-2 with TRBJ1-4; 7 bases fit TRBD1. The CDR3 totals 14 residues. Germline CDR1 is SGHTA and CDR2 is FQGNSA. V was pared by 1 base and J by 15 bases, with 11 bases of the junction left unmatched. The CDR3 coding sequence is TGTGCCAGCAGCTTAGGACAGGGTTTTCGCCCCTTGTTTTTT. Translation gives CASSLGQGFRPLFF.

This clone was seen once. The chain joins TRBV4-2 to TRBJ2-3; TRBD2 matches 9 bases. The V gene's germline CDR1 is LGHNA and CDR2 YNFKEQ. This CDR3 is 17 amino acids long. The ends lost 3 bases at V and 0 bases at J; junction bases unmatched: 7. CDR3: CASSQAAAGGSTDTQYF. The CDR3, as DNA: TGTGCCAGCAGCCAGGCAGCAGCGGGAGGCAGCACAGATACGCAGTATTTT.

This rearrangement joins TRBV28 to TRBJ2-1, with TRBD1 matching 9 bases. The CDR3 is 13 residues long. With 8 bases clipped from V and 5 bases from J, the junction kept 4 bases outside the gene matches. In germline, CDR1 is MDHEN, CDR2 SYDVKM. CDR3 DNA sequence: TGTGCCAGCGGACAGGGGAATAACAATGAGCAGTTCTTC. Translated: CASGQGNNNEQFF.